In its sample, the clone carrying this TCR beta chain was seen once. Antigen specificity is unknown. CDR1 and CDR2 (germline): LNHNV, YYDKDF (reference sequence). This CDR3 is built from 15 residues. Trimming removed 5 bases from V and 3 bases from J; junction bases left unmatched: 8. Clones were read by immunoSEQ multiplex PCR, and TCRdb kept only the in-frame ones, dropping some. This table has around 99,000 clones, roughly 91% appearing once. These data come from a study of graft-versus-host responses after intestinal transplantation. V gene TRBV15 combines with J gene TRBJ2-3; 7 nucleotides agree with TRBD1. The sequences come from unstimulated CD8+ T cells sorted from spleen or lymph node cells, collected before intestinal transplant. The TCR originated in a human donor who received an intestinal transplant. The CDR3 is CATSLDRVRTDTQYF. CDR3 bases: TGTGCCACCAGCCTTGACAGGGTTCGGACAGATACGCAGTATTTT.